The T cell receptor beta chain described here comes from a study of control samples from healthy donors and cancer patients. The CDR3 runs 13 residues. The V and J ends lost 5 bases and 2 bases respectively, with 8 bases between them. Per germline, CDR1 SEHNR and CDR2 FQNEAQ (reference sequence). The assay was immunoSEQ multiplex PCR, and TCRdb's table has in-frame clones only and misses some. The table shows some 28,000 clones, with around nine tenths occurring only once. The gene calls are TRBV7-9 and TRBJ2-3, with no clear D. The receptor's source is a woman aged 40 to 49 with lung cancer. The sequencing input was PBMCs. CDR3 coding DNA: TGTGCCAGCAGCCCCCGCATCACAGATACGCAGTATTTT. It yields the protein CASSPRITDTQYF.